The present T cell receptor (beta chain) was sequenced within a study of response to subunit inactivated influenza vaccine. Germline lookup yields CDR1 SGHVS and CDR2 FQNEAQ. The CDR3 runs 13 residues. Trimming removed 0 bases from V and 5 bases from J, with 5 bases in between. TCRdb re-called the RT-PCR reads through MiXCR, storing one row per CDR3 protein. The table includes 300,000 to 350,000 distinct CDR3 sequences, 21% detected once. The chain recombines TRBV7-8 with TRBJ1-5; unclear D gene. The sequence was obtained from a man aged 50-75 years who received an inactivated influenza vaccine. Here the sequenced sample was PBMCs from blood, taken around 22 months after vaccination. Written as DNA, the CDR3 is TGTGCCAGCAGCTTAGCCGGGTATCAGCCCCAGCATTTT. This translates into CASSLAGYQPQHF.